This T cell receptor beta chain comes out of a study of T cells after yellow fever vaccination. As for the study in general: Each low-cell-number fraction was prepared by means of SMART-Seq v4 Ultra Low Input.

Germline V lookup: CDR1 SQVTM, CDR2 ANQGSEA. This CDR3 spans 15 amino acids. Deletions cut 1 base from V and 2 bases from J, with 13 bases between. This clonotype came up many times. Antigen unknown. TCRdb reprocessed the 5' RACE reads with MiXCR, giving one entry per CDR3 protein. Altogether about 74,000 distinct CDR3 sequences are present, about 6.6% being singletons, with the ten largest covering around a third. Study-wide findings and caveats: Contamination by abundant bulk-population clonotypes could be present in FACS-sorted repertoires.

The input for sequencing was CD8+ T cells sorted from PBMCs, taken about 5 days after the first yellow fever vaccination. The receptor comes from a man aged 18-30 years who received the YFV17D yellow fever vaccine. V gene TRBV29-1 combines with J gene TRBJ2-3; a weak D match, TRBD1 (6 bases). The DNA of the CDR3 is TGCAGCGTTGAAGGGGACAAAGCCTCCACAGATACGCAGTATTTT. Encoded protein: CSVEGDKASTDTQYF.